This TCR beta chain was found in a study of T cell responses to AZD1222 COVID-19 vaccine. Study results and limitations: Across spike, vaccine-associated CD4 TCRs were found, dominant at 160-218 and 743-854. Reportedly, nearly half the spike-specific TCRs target unmutated variant regions. The sample set comprised mostly white British donors with more females, and clonal diversity was possibly underestimated. Seropositive AZD1222 recipients at baseline numbered only five to seven.

Note on this clone: What it recognizes is unknown.

The method was immunoSEQ multiplex PCR; TCRdb's version includes in-frame clones alone and lacks a portion of them. This table holds 120,000 or so clones, around nine tenths found once. This specimen consisted of peripheral blood, obtained 28 days after the second dose of the MenACWY control vaccine. The clonotype originates from an adult who received the MenACWY meningococcal vaccine as a control.

Here the CDR3 reads CASSPDRDSYNSPLHF. The DNA of the CDR3 is TGTGCCAGCTCACCAGACAGGGACTCCTATAATTCACCCCTCCACTTT. The rearrangement uses TRBV18 and TRBJ1-6; 7 nucleotides line up with TRBD1. Germline CDR1 reads KGHSH; CDR2 reads LQKENI. This CDR3 has 16 amino acids. The J segment lost 0 bases and the V segment lost 2 bases, leaving 1 base of the junction unmatched. Full variable domain (missing parts from reference TRBV18 and TRBJ1-6): NAGVMQNPRHLVRRRGQEARLRCSPMKGHSHVYWYRQLPEEGLKFMVYLQKENIIDESGMPKERFSAEFPKEGPSILRIQQVVRGDSAAYFCASSPDRDSYNSPLHFGNGTRLTVT.